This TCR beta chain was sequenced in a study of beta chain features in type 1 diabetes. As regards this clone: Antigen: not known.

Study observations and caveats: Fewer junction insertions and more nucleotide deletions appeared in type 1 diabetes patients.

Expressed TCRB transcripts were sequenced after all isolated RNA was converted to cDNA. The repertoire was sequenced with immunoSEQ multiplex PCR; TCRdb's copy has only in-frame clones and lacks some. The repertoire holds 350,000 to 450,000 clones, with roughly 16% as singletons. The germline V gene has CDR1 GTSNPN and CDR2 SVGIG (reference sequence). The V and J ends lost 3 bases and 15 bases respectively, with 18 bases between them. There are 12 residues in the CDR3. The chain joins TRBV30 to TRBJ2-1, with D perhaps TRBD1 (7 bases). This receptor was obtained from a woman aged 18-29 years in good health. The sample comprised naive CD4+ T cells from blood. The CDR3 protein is CAWRAGGRQRFF. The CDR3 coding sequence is TGTGCCTGGAGGGCAGGGGGGAGGCAACGGTTCTTC.